This T cell receptor (beta chain) came from a study of blood T cell repertoires in COVID-19. Study as a whole: Samples came from the United States, Italy and Spain, spanning acute and convalescent COVID-19. PBMCs, B-cell-depleted T cells, or T cells provided the cDNA or gDNA that made up the material.

Original methodology: Amplification of reference gene primers provided the estimated nucleated cell counts. Sequenced by immunoSEQ multiplex PCR; TCRdb stores in-frame clones only, minus some. The DNA was the basis for D and trimming; V, J and clone size are from that table. In the table there are 150,000 to 200,000 clones, around 85% of which are singletons. The CDR3 is made up of 15 amino acids. V lost 5 bases to trimming and J lost 0 bases, with 11 bases between them. The germline V gene has CDR1 MNHNY and CDR2 SVGAGI (reference sequence). This TCR came from a man in his forties or fifties who had recovered from COVID-19. Sequenced material: peripheral blood. This chain uses TRBV6-6 with TRBJ2-1; possibly TRBD2 for D (5 bases). The CDR3 DNA reads as TGTGCCAGCAGTGCTAGCACTCCCTCCTACAATGAGCAGTTCTTC. This encodes CASSASTPSYNEQFF.